These 26 T cell receptor beta chains came from one sample sequenced in a study of blood T cell repertoires in COVID-19. The assay was immunoSEQ multiplex PCR, and TCRdb's table has in-frame clones only and misses some. The sample has about 200,000 clones, roughly 80% seen once. Sequencing input: PBMCs or T cells enriched from blood (not recorded which). The source is an older woman with acute COVID-19.

J is TRBJ1-5 and V is TRBV12-3 or TRBV12-4; TRBD1 is a possible D gene (6 bases). Trimming removed 7 bases at V and 9 bases at J, with 16 bases between. The length of the CDR3 is 13 residues. CDR3 loop: CASTWGGQWPQHF. CDR3 nucleotide sequence: TGTGCCAGCACCTGGGGGGGGCAGTGGCCCCAGCATTTT.

The gene calls are TRBV11-3 and TRBJ2-1; D is perhaps TRBD1 (5 bases). The CDR3 loop spans 15 amino acids. Trimming took 3 bases from V and 3 from J, leaving 12 bases between them. Germline CDR1 is SGHNT and CDR2 is YENEEA. CDR3 in amino acids: CASSFSTVGYNEQFF. The CDR3 bases are TGTGCCAGCAGCTTCTCGACAGTAGGCTACAATGAGCAGTTCTTC.

The chain links TRBV18 to TRBJ1-1, with 7 positions matching TRBD1. With 3 bases clipped from V and 3 bases from J, the junction kept 7 bases outside the gene matches. The CDR3 extends over 15 amino acids. Germline values: CDR1 KGHSH, CDR2 LQKENI. The CDR3 DNA follows: TGTGCCAGCTCACCCAACAGGGGTAGTGACACTGAAGCTTTCTTT. This translates into CASSPNRGSDTEAFF.

The chain employs TRBV7-9 and TRBJ2-3, with D maybe TRBD2 (6 bases). CDR1 is SEHNR, CDR2 FQNEAQ, per germline (reference sequence). The CDR3 has 17 residues. Between the trimmed V and J ends, which lost 4 bases and 3 bases, there was a span of 20 bases. In DNA form, the CDR3 reads TGTGCCAGCAGCTCTTCGCGAGGAGGGCCATTGACAGATACGCAGTATTTT. Translating gives CASSSSRGGPLTDTQYF.

The genes are TRBV12-3 or TRBV12-4 and TRBJ1-5; TRBD1 is a possible D gene (5 bases). Deletions cut 7 bases from V and 3 bases from J, with 7 bases between. The CDR3 covers 12 residues. The CDR3 region has the DNA TGTGCCAGCAAACAGGCCAATCAGCCCCAGCATTTT. It encodes CASKQANQPQHF.

The chain employs TRBV4-2 and TRBJ1-1, with D perhaps matching TRBD1 (5 bases). This CDR3 is 15 amino acids long. From germline, CDR1 is LGHNA and CDR2 YNFKEQ. The V and J ends lost 0 bases and 1 base respectively, with 9 bases between them. This chain's CDR3 is CASSQDDRANTEAFF. The CDR3 DNA reads TGTGCCAGCAGCCAAGATGACAGAGCGAACACTGAAGCTTTCTTT.

The gene calls are TRBV4-3 and TRBJ2-3; D might be TRBD2 (5 bases). The germline CDR1 and CDR2 sequences are LGHNA and YSLEER. The CDR3 totals 16 residues. Trimming stripped 0 bases from V and 0 bases from J, with 10 bases between. The CDR3 reads CASSQDEGSSTDTQYF. The CDR3 coding sequence is TGCGCCAGCAGCCAAGATGAGGGTAGTAGCACAGATACGCAGTATTTT.

The chain employs TRBV27 and TRBJ2-2; 11 bases agree with TRBD2. V gave up 6 bases and J gave up 3 bases; unmatched junction bases: 3. Germline CDR1 and CDR2: MNHEY and SMNVEV (reference sequence). The CDR3 contains 15 residues. The CDR3 region has the DNA TGTGCCAGCAGCCGACTAGCGGGATACACCGGGGAGCTGTTTTTT. It codes for CASSRLAGYTGELFF.

This clone was seen a single time. The genes are TRBV4-1 and TRBJ1-4; maybe TRBD1 (6 bases). The CDR3 sequence is 15 residues long. The germline gives CDR1 MGHRA, CDR2 YSYEKL. Between the trimmed V and J ends, which lost 0 bases and 8 bases, there was a span of 13 bases. CDR3 DNA sequence: TGCGCCAGCAGCCAAGAGACAGGTTCTTGGGAAAAACTGTTTTTT. It codes for CASSQETGSWEKLFF.

In DNA form, the CDR3 reads TGTGCCAGCCTCCAAGGGGGAACGAACACCGGGGAGCTGTTTTTT. Its protein product is CASLQGGTNTGELFF. V is TRBV5-5 and J is TRBJ2-2; TRBD1 might be the D (6 bases). In germline, CDR1 is SGHKS, CDR2 YYEKEE (reference sequence). The CDR3 extends over 15 amino acids. V dropped 7 bases and J dropped 0 bases, with 13 bases sitting between them. The complete variable domain, with remaining parts taken from reference TRBV5-5 and TRBJ2-2, reads DAGVTQSPTHLIKTRGQQVTLRCSPISGHKSVSWYQQVLGQGPQFIFQYYEKEERGRGNFPDRFSARQFPNYSSELNVNALLLGDSALYLCASLQGGTNTGELFFGEGSRLTVL.

This clone appeared a single time. The J gene is TRBJ2-7, the V gene TRBV24-1; D is unclear. The CDR3 spans 13 residues. Germline V gives CDR1 KGHDR, CDR2 SFDVKD. V was pared by 3 bases and J by 3 bases, with 8 bases between. The CDR3 here is CATSDGEIYEQYF. Written as DNA, the CDR3 is TGTGCCACCAGTGATGGAGAAATCTACGAGCAGTACTTC.

The sample holds many counts of this clone. The J gene is TRBJ1-5, the V gene TRBV7-8, with 7 bases fitting TRBD1. CDR1 and CDR2 (germline): SGHVS, FQNEAQ. The ends lost 3 bases at V and 1 base at J; junction bases unmatched: 6. This CDR3 region has 16 residues. CDR3: CASSFDRVGSNQPQHF. The CDR3 nucleotides are TGTGCCAGCAGCTTCGACAGGGTCGGAAGCAATCAGCCCCAGCATTTT.

This clone was recorded once. The CDR3, as DNA: TGTGCCACCAGCAGTCACAGGGGGTTACGTCGTGGCTACACCTTC. This gives the protein CATSSHRGLRRGYTF. The V gene is TRBV15, the J gene TRBJ1-2; 8 nucleotides align to TRBD1. This CDR3 is built from 15 residues. The trim removed 3 bases at V and 7 bases at J, leaving 10 bases unmatched. Germline V lookup: CDR1 LNHNV, CDR2 YYDKDF (reference sequence).

The chain is built from TRBV9 and TRBJ1-5, with D perhaps TRBD1 (6 bases). The CDR3 loop spans 13 amino acids. V was clipped by 5 bases and J by 5 bases, with 11 bases between them. Per germline, CDR1 SGDLS and CDR2 YYNGEE. The CDR3 nucleotides are TGTGCCAGCAGTAGGGGGTTGGATCAGCCCCAGCATTTT. The encoded protein is CASSRGLDQPQHF.

The rearrangement links TRBV20-1 to TRBJ1-1; 10 bases match TRBD1. This CDR3 is built from 11 residues. Germline V gives CDR1 DFQATT, CDR2 SNEGSKA (reference sequence). The ends lost 3 bases at V and 10 bases at J; junction bases unmatched: 2. The CDR3 DNA is TGCAGTGCTAGGGACAGGGGGGGAGCTTTCTTT. It specifies CSARDRGGAFF.

This chain joins TRBV3-1 (or the pseudogene TRBV3-2) and TRBJ1-3; weak D call: TRBD1 (5 bases). The germline gives CDR1 LGHDT, CDR2 YNNKEL (reference sequence). Between the trimmed V and J ends, which lost 6 bases and 0 bases, there was a span of 21 bases. This CDR3 has 18 amino acids. The CDR3 protein is CASRGSGSGGSSGNTIYF. The CDR3 nucleotides read TGTGCCAGCAGAGGAAGCGGGTCTGGGGGAAGCTCTGGAAACACCATATATTTT.

The chain joins TRBV2 to TRBJ1-4, with a tentative D call TRBD1 (6 bases). The CDR3 extends over 13 amino acids. V lost 5 bases to trimming and J lost 13 bases, with 17 bases between them. Germline V gene lookup returns CDR1 SNHLY and CDR2 FYNNEI. The CDR3 nucleotides read TGTGCCAGCAGTTCCACAGGGAACCGCGGACTGTTTTTT. Translated: CASSSTGNRGLFF.

The chain joins TRBV18 to TRBJ1-1; TRBD1 matches at 11 bases. This CDR3 region has 15 residues. Germline loops: CDR1 KGHSH, CDR2 LQKENI. Trimming cost V 6 bases and J 2 bases; bases outside gene matches: 5. CDR3 in amino acids: CASSPRTGGNTEAFF. The CDR3 nucleotides are TGTGCCAGCTCCCCTAGGACAGGGGGCAACACTGAAGCTTTCTTT. The full variable domain, in which reference TRBV18 and TRBJ1-1 provide the parts outside the CDR3, is NAGVMQNPRHLVRRRGQEARLRCSPMKGHSHVYWYRQLPEEGLKFMVYLQKENIIDESGMPKERFSAEFPKEGPSILRIQQVVRGDSAAYFCASSPRTGGNTEAFFGQGTRLTVV.

This rearrangement joins TRBV5-1 to TRBJ1-2; 7 bases align to TRBD1. The CDR3 loop spans 14 amino acids. J lost 4 bases, V lost 2 bases, and 5 bases had no gene match. The germline gives CDR1 SGHRS, CDR2 YFSETQ. The chain's CDR3 is CASSFLDRSYGYTF. The DNA of the CDR3 is TGCGCCAGCAGCTTCTTGGACAGGAGCTATGGCTACACCTTC. The full variable domain, with the rest looked up from reference TRBV5-1 and TRBJ1-2, is KAGVTQTPRYLIKTRGQQVTLSCSPISGHRSVSWYQQTPGQGLQFLFEYFSETQRNKGNFPGRFSGRQFSNSRSEMNVSTLELGDSALYLCASSFLDRSYGYTFGSGTRLTVV.

The chain is built from TRBV11-2 and TRBJ2-5; TRBD1 is a possible D gene (5 bases). CDR1 is SGHAT, CDR2 FQNNGV, per germline. V lost 4 bases, J lost 5 bases, and 23 bases lay in between. The CDR3 length is 17 residues. CDR3 in amino acids: CASSSLRAVGDGETQYF. In DNA form, the CDR3 reads TGTGCCAGCAGCTCCCTCAGGGCGGTTGGGGATGGGGAGACCCAGTACTTC.

This clone was observed a handful of times. V usage is TRBV4-1 and J usage is TRBJ2-2, with 9 bases matching TRBD1. The V gene end was trimmed by 1 base and the J gene end by 9 bases; junction bases not matched to a gene: 6. This CDR3 comprises 15 residues. Germline CDR1 is MGHRA and CDR2 is YSYEKL. The chain's CDR3 is CASSQVGQGSRELFF. CDR3 in DNA: TGCGCCAGCAGCCAAGTGGGACAGGGTTCGCGGGAGCTGTTTTTT.

The J gene is TRBJ1-3, the V gene TRBV18; 7 positions agree with TRBD1. J was trimmed by 4 bases and V by 3 bases; bases with no gene match: 3. The CDR3 consists of 14 residues. Germline V gives CDR1 KGHSH, CDR2 LQKENI. This chain's CDR3 is CASSPEDRGNTIYF. CDR3 DNA: TGTGCCAGCTCACCCGAGGACAGGGGAAACACCATATATTTT.

For the CDR3, the DNA is TGCAGCGCCGCGCTGCGGGACAGGGGGCAACCGTTTAACTATGGCTACACCTTC. Translation gives CSAALRDRGQPFNYGYTF. This rearrangement joins TRBV29-1 to TRBJ1-2, with TRBD1 identical over 12 bases. The CDR3 is made up of 18 amino acids. V shed 7 bases and J 1 base; nucleotides not matched to a gene: 16. Germline V gene sequence: CDR1 SQVTM, CDR2 ANQGSEA. Filled out from reference TRBV29-1 and TRBJ1-2, the complete variable domain reads SAVISQKPSRDICQRGTSLTIQCQVDSQVTMMFWYRQQPGQSLTLIATANQGSEATYESGFVIDKFPISRPNLTFSTLTVSNMSPEDSSIYLCSAALRDRGQPFNYGYTFGSGTRLTVV.

The V gene is TRBV7-2, the J gene TRBJ1-1, with D uncertain. The CDR3 is made up of 14 amino acids. Germline CDR1 is SGHTA and CDR2 is FQGNSA. V shed 5 bases and J shed 6 bases, with 16 bases lying between them. In DNA, the CDR3 is TGTGCCAGCAGCCCAGCGCCCCAGTCTTCTGAAGCTTTCTTT. It is translated as CASSPAPQSSEAFF.

This clone was counted between two and nine times. The chain has TRBV12-3 or TRBV12-4 and TRBJ2-3; D is unresolved. This CDR3 has 12 amino acids. V lost 6 bases and J 1 base, leaving 5 bases between the germline ends. CDR3 sequence reads: CASRTGTDTQYF. DNA of the CDR3: TGTGCCAGCAGGACTGGCACAGATACGCAGTATTTT.

This clone was seen just once. CDR3 DNA sequence: TGTGCCAGCAGCTTGCGTACTAGCGGAGACACAGATACGCAGTATTTT. It is translated as CASSLRTSGDTDTQYF. The chain links TRBV7-8 to TRBJ2-3; TRBD2 matches 8 bases. The CDR3 totals 16 residues. CDR1 is SGHVS, CDR2 FQNEAQ, per germline. V trimming: 3 bases; J trimming: 2 bases; junction bases outside the gene matches: 7.